Listed below are T cell receptor beta chains from one sample, sequenced in a study of OX40 agonist ivuxolimab in advanced cancers. TCRdb keeps only in-frame clones here, not all; method: immunoSEQ multiplex PCR. The data contain more than 45,000 clones, approximately 85% of them singletons. The sequencing used CD4+ or CD8+ T cells sorted from blood, collected in a trial of the OX40 agonist ivuxolimab. The receptors come from an adult with an advanced solid tumor such as melanoma, head and neck, liver or kidney cancer. Both conserved end residues are part of each CDR3. The order of the fields is J gene, V gene, clone size, CDR3 length, D gene, CDR3 DNA, CDR3 protein. The D gene is left open where the match is weak. Expanded clones get a size class; other rows say once, few or many, or leave the size out.

j_gene: TRBJ2-4; v_gene: TRBV29-1; abundance: once; len: 12; d_gene: TRBD2; CDR3nt: TGCAGCGTTGAAGATCACGCGGGGGTTCAGTACTTC; CDR3aa: CSVEDHAGVQYF
j_gene: TRBJ1-1; v_gene: TRBV10-1; abundance: .; len: 13; d_gene: TRBD1; CDR3nt: TGCGCCATCCCACAGGGGGCGGTCACTGAAGCTTTCTTT; CDR3aa: CAIPQGAVTEAFF
j_gene: TRBJ2-2; v_gene: TRBV30; abundance: .; len: 14; d_gene: .; CDR3nt: TGTGCCTGGAGTCCGGGGGCCCACACCGGGGAGCTGTTTTTT; CDR3aa: CAWSPGAHTGELFF
j_gene: TRBJ2-7; v_gene: TRBV20-1; abundance: .; len: 11; d_gene: .; CDR3nt: TGCAGTGCTACCCCCTATAACGAGCAGTACTTC; CDR3aa: CSATPYNEQYF
j_gene: TRBJ2-5; v_gene: TRBV7-9; abundance: .; len: 14; d_gene: .; CDR3nt: TGTGCCAGCAGCTTCACGACGGGAAGGACGACCCAGTACTTC; CDR3aa: CASSFTTGRTTQYF
j_gene: TRBJ1-5; v_gene: TRBV7-2; abundance: few; len: 15; d_gene: .; CDR3nt: TGTGCCAGCAGCCCCGCGGGGGGCGATAATCAGCCCCAGCATTTT; CDR3aa: CASSPAGGDNQPQHF
j_gene: TRBJ2-3; v_gene: TRBV19; abundance: .; len: 15; d_gene: .; CDR3nt: TGTGCCAGTAGTATCCTGCAGGCGTCCGCAGATACGCAGTATTTT; CDR3aa: CASSILQASADTQYF
j_gene: TRBJ2-2; v_gene: TRBV15; abundance: .; len: 14; d_gene: .; CDR3nt: TGTGCCACCAGCAGAGGGCAGGGCACCGGGGAGCTGTTTTTT; CDR3aa: CATSRGQGTGELFF
j_gene: TRBJ2-4; v_gene: TRBV4-3; abundance: once; len: 17; d_gene: .; CDR3nt: TGCGCCAGCAGCCCCTCCAGACAGGAGCTAGCCAAAAACATTCAGTACTTC; CDR3aa: CASSPSRQELAKNIQYF
j_gene: TRBJ2-1; v_gene: TRBV5-1; abundance: few; len: 15; d_gene: TRBD2; CDR3nt: TGCGCCAGCAGCTTGGAGATAGCGGGGGGCAATGAGCAGTTCTTC; CDR3aa: CASSLEIAGGNEQFF
j_gene: TRBJ1-3; v_gene: TRBV4-2; abundance: once; len: 14; d_gene: .; CDR3nt: TGTGCCAGCAGCCAAGCCAGCTCTGGAAACACCATATATTTT; CDR3aa: CASSQASSGNTIYF
j_gene: TRBJ2-7; v_gene: TRBV11-2; abundance: .; len: 15; d_gene: TRBD2; CDR3nt: TGTGCCAGCAGCTCGACGACTAGCGGGAGCTACGAGCAGTACTTC; CDR3aa: CASSSTTSGSYEQYF
j_gene: TRBJ1-2; v_gene: TRBV7-9; abundance: .; len: 12; d_gene: .; CDR3nt: TGTGCCAGCAGCTTAGAGGGAATCGGCTACACCTTC; CDR3aa: CASSLEGIGYTF
j_gene: TRBJ2-5; v_gene: TRBV7-2; abundance: .; len: 13; d_gene: .; CDR3nt: TGTGCCAGCAGCTTAGCGGACTCGGGGACCCAGTACTTC; CDR3aa: CASSLADSGTQYF
j_gene: TRBJ1-5; v_gene: TRBV28; abundance: .; len: 16; d_gene: TRBD1; CDR3nt: TGTGCCAGCAGTTTAGACAGGGCGTATAGCAATCAGCCCCAGCATTTT; CDR3aa: CASSLDRAYSNQPQHF
j_gene: TRBJ2-7; v_gene: TRBV6-1; abundance: once; len: 14; d_gene: .; CDR3nt: TGTGCCAGTGAGCGCTTACTTAGCTCCTACGAGCAGTACTTC; CDR3aa: CASERLLSSYEQYF
j_gene: TRBJ1-3; v_gene: TRBV7-8; abundance: .; len: 16; d_gene: .; CDR3nt: TGTGCCAGCAGCATCAGGACCGGTAGCTCTGGAAACACCATATATTTT; CDR3aa: CASSIRTGSSGNTIYF
j_gene: TRBJ1-2; v_gene: TRBV25-1; abundance: .; len: 11; d_gene: .; CDR3nt: TGTGCCAGCAGTGCAGGGGCTGGCTACACCTTC; CDR3aa: CASSAGAGYTF
j_gene: TRBJ2-3; v_gene: TRBV28; abundance: .; len: 16; d_gene: TRBD2; CDR3nt: TGTGCCAGCAGCTCAGCTAGCGGGGGGCGGACAGATACGCAGTATTTT; CDR3aa: CASSSASGGRTDTQYF
j_gene: TRBJ1-2; v_gene: TRBV30; abundance: .; len: 13; d_gene: .; CDR3nt: TGTGCCTGGAGGTGGCAGGCTAACTATGGCTACACCTTC; CDR3aa: CAWRWQANYGYTF
j_gene: TRBJ2-7; v_gene: TRBV7-2; abundance: .; len: 13; d_gene: .; CDR3nt: TGTGCCAGCAGCTTAGTCGGGGGAAACGAGCAGTACTTC; CDR3aa: CASSLVGGNEQYF
j_gene: TRBJ1-5; v_gene: TRBV19; abundance: .; len: 12; d_gene: .; CDR3nt: TGTGCCAGCAAAGGGTCGGGTCAGCCCCAGCATTTT; CDR3aa: CASKGSGQPQHF
j_gene: TRBJ2-7; v_gene: TRBV7-9; abundance: .; len: 16; d_gene: TRBD1; CDR3nt: TGTGCCAGCAGCTTAAGGGGGACAGGGGCTTCCTACGAGCAGTACTTC; CDR3aa: CASSLRGTGASYEQYF
j_gene: TRBJ2-7; v_gene: TRBV19; abundance: once; len: 15; d_gene: TRBD2; CDR3nt: TGTGCCAGTAGTGCCCGCAGGGACTACGGATACGAGCAGTACTTC; CDR3aa: CASSARRDYGYEQYF
j_gene: TRBJ1-5; v_gene: TRBV6-5; abundance: once; len: 12; d_gene: .; CDR3nt: TGTGCCAGCAGTGAAGAAGGCCACCAAGGGCATTTT; CDR3aa: CASSEEGHQGHF
j_gene: TRBJ2-6; v_gene: TRBV6-1; abundance: .; len: 17; d_gene: TRBD1; CDR3nt: TGTGCCAGCAGTGGCGGGGACAGGGGTCTCCCCAACAGCGTCCTGACTTTC; CDR3aa: CASSGGDRGLPNSVLTF
j_gene: TRBJ1-5; v_gene: TRBV18; abundance: once; len: 13; d_gene: .; CDR3nt: TGTGCCAGCTCACCAGGCCGGGATCAGTCCCAGCATTTT; CDR3aa: CASSPGRDQSQHF
j_gene: TRBJ2-3; v_gene: TRBV14; abundance: .; len: 16; d_gene: TRBD2; CDR3nt: TGTGCCAGCAGCCAAGGGACTAGCGGTTACACAGATACGCAGTATTTT; CDR3aa: CASSQGTSGYTDTQYF
j_gene: TRBJ1-4; v_gene: TRBV7-2; abundance: once; len: 17; d_gene: .; CDR3nt: TGTGCCAGCAGCTTATGGGGGACCCCGGCAACTAATGAAAAACTGTTTTTT; CDR3aa: CASSLWGTPATNEKLFF
j_gene: TRBJ2-5; v_gene: TRBV6-1; abundance: .; len: 17; d_gene: TRBD2; CDR3nt: TGTGCCAGCAGTGACGATTCCGTAGCGGGGGTCCAAGAGACCCAGTACTTC; CDR3aa: CASSDDSVAGVQETQYF
j_gene: TRBJ1-2; v_gene: TRBV30; abundance: .; len: 14; d_gene: TRBD1; CDR3nt: TGTGCCTGGAGCGCCGACAGGGTGAACTATGGCTACACCTTC; CDR3aa: CAWSADRVNYGYTF
j_gene: TRBJ2-2; v_gene: TRBV6-1; abundance: .; len: 16; d_gene: .; CDR3nt: TGTGCCAGCAGTGACTTCGGGGGAGGGGGAAACGGGGAGCTGTTTTTT; CDR3aa: CASSDFGGGGNGELFF
j_gene: TRBJ2-3; v_gene: TRBV11-2; abundance: .; len: 15; d_gene: TRBD2; CDR3nt: TGTGCCAGCAGCGGACTAGCGGTTAGCACAGATACGCAGTATTTT; CDR3aa: CASSGLAVSTDTQYF
j_gene: TRBJ1-6; v_gene: TRBV5-1; abundance: .; len: 18; d_gene: .; CDR3nt: TGCGCCAGCAGCTTACTGGGAGGCTGGGGGTCAACTGATTCACCCCTCCACTTT; CDR3aa: CASSLLGGWGSTDSPLHF
j_gene: TRBJ1-5; v_gene: TRBV7-9; abundance: .; len: 12; d_gene: .; CDR3nt: TGTGCCAGCAGCTCCGGAGGGCAGCCCCAGCATTTT; CDR3aa: CASSSGGQPQHF
j_gene: TRBJ2-7; v_gene: TRBV19; abundance: .; len: 15; d_gene: .; CDR3nt: TGTGCCAGTAGTATCAGTGGGACGGATGCCTACGAGCAGTACTTC; CDR3aa: CASSISGTDAYEQYF
j_gene: TRBJ2-3; v_gene: TRBV7-2; abundance: .; len: 17; d_gene: TRBD2; CDR3nt: TGTGCCAGCAGCCTCCTGGGGGGTAGCGGGGGGGCCAATACGCAGTATTTT; CDR3aa: CASSLLGGSGGANTQYF
j_gene: TRBJ2-7; v_gene: TRBV29-1; abundance: .; len: 14; d_gene: TRBD1; CDR3nt: TGCAGCGTTGAGAGGACAGGGCCCCTCCCCGAGCAGTACTTC; CDR3aa: CSVERTGPLPEQYF
j_gene: TRBJ2-7; v_gene: TRBV30; abundance: .; len: 16; d_gene: TRBD2; CDR3nt: TGTGCCTGGAGTCGTGGAGCAGCGGGGGGTTCCTACGAGCAGTACTTC; CDR3aa: CAWSRGAAGGSYEQYF
j_gene: TRBJ2-5; v_gene: TRBV7-3; abundance: .; len: 13; d_gene: .; CDR3nt: TGTGCCAGCAGCCCATCGGCCCGGGAGACCCAGTACTTC; CDR3aa: CASSPSARETQYF
j_gene: TRBJ1-2; v_gene: TRBV10-3; abundance: .; len: 14; d_gene: TRBD1; CDR3nt: TGTGCCATCAGCAACAGGGGAGCTAACTATGGCTACACCTTC; CDR3aa: CAISNRGANYGYTF
j_gene: TRBJ2-1; v_gene: TRBV5-4; abundance: .; len: 16; d_gene: TRBD1; CDR3nt: TGTGCCAGCAGCTTGGTTTCACGGGGACAGGGGAATGAGCAGTTCTTC; CDR3aa: CASSLVSRGQGNEQFF
j_gene: TRBJ1-1; v_gene: TRBV4-2; abundance: .; len: 14; d_gene: .; CDR3nt: TGTGCCAGCAGCCAGGAGAATATGAACACTGAAGCTTTCTTT; CDR3aa: CASSQENMNTEAFF
j_gene: TRBJ2-3; v_gene: TRBV11-3; abundance: .; len: 17; d_gene: TRBD1; CDR3nt: TGTGCCACCAGGGGCGGGACAGGGGTCACTAGCACAGATACGCAGTATTTT; CDR3aa: CATRGGTGVTSTDTQYF